The rows below give T cell receptor beta chains drawn from one sample of a study of CD8+ T cells in alopecia areata. The table came from immunoSEQ multiplex PCR; TCRdb's copy has only in-frame clones and leaves some out. The data hold around 180,000 clones, with roughly 66% observed a single time. Specimen: CD4+ T cells sorted from blood, collected at week 24, from a patient treated with tofacitinib. Every receptor here comes from a human donor with alopecia areata. The CDR3 runs from the conserved cysteine through the conserved F or W. D genes are given only for firm matches. Not all rows give a size; the values are once, few, many and, for expanded clones, a class.

V	length	J	D	size	DNA	CDR3
TRBV2	12	TRBJ2-2	-	-	TGTGCCAGCAGGCCAGGGAACGGGGAGCTGTTTTTT	CASRPGNGELFF
TRBV4-1	20	TRBJ1-2	-	-	TGCGCCAGCAGCCAAGAAAACAGTGGATTAGGGTTAGGGTTCATGGGAGGCTACACCTTC	CASSQENSGLGLGFMGGYTF
TRBV29-1	12	TRBJ1-2	-	-	TGCAGCGTTATGGAGGGGGACTATGGCTACACCTTC	CSVMEGDYGYTF
TRBV10-3	14	TRBJ2-3	-	-	TGTGCCAGCGGCCACCAGGGAAGCACAGATACGCAGTATTTT	CASGHQGSTDTQYF
TRBV7-9	12	TRBJ1-2	-	-	TGTGCCATCCAGACTCCTAACTATGGCTACACCTTC	CAIQTPNYGYTF
TRBV5-1	14	TRBJ2-2	-	few	TGCGCCAGCAGCCCCGGGGGGCCAACCGGGGAGCTGTTTTTT	CASSPGGPTGELFF
TRBV2	13	TRBJ2-1	-	-	TGTGCCAGCGGGCGGGGGCCCTACAATGAGCAGTTCTTC	CASGRGPYNEQFF
TRBV7-6	14	TRBJ2-7	-	-	TGTGCCAGCAGCTTAGATGACGGATCCTACGAGCAGTACTTC	CASSLDDGSYEQYF
TRBV9	14	TRBJ2-7	-	-	TGTGCCAGCAGCCTCGGGTCCACTAGCTACGAGCAGTACTTC	CASSLGSTSYEQYF
TRBV6-5	11	TRBJ2-5	-	-	TGTGCCAGCAGGGAGTTGGAGACCCAGTACTTC	CASRELETQYF
TRBV2	15	TRBJ2-5	TRBD1	-	TGTGCCAGCAGTCTGGGACAGGGACATGTAGAGACCCAGTACTTC	CASSLGQGHVETQYF
TRBV5-1	13	TRBJ1-1	-	-	TGCGCCAGCCATGGGACGGTGAACACTGAAGCTTTCTTT	CASHGTVNTEAFF
TRBV6-5	14	TRBJ2-1	-	-	TGTGCCAGCAGTTACTTTCCCAGTAACAATGAGCAGTTCTTC	CASSYFPSNNEQFF
TRBV30	13	TRBJ2-4	-	-	TGTGCCTGGTCCCCCACGACAGGATCAATTCAGTACTTC	CAWSPTTGSIQYF
TRBV2	13	TRBJ1-4	-	-	TGTGCCAGCACCCGCTTGGGGGGAGAAAAACTGTTTTTT	CASTRLGGEKLFF
TRBV29-1	13	TRBJ1-2	-	-	TGCAGCGTTGCGGGAGGACCTAACTATGGCTACACCTTC	CSVAGGPNYGYTF
TRBV29-1	9	TRBJ2-7	-	-	TGCAGCGTCGACTACGAGCAGTACTTC	CSVDYEQYF
TRBV11-1	16	TRBJ2-1	-	-	TGTGCCAGCAGCTCATTAGGGACTAGGAGGACAGGGGAGCAGTTCTTC	CASSSLGTRRTGEQFF
TRBV6-6	13	TRBJ2-1	-	-	TGTGCCAGCAGTTACTGGCGGAACAATGAGCAGTTCTTC	CASSYWRNNEQFF
TRBV7-2	15	TRBJ2-3	-	few	TGTGCCAGCAGCTTAGACGGACACGCTTCAGATACGCAGTATTTT	CASSLDGHASDTQYF
TRBV30	12	TRBJ1-6	-	-	TGTGCCTGGAGAGGGCTGGATTCACCCCTCCACTTT	CAWRGLDSPLHF
TRBV30	13	TRBJ1-5	-	-	TGTGCCTGGAGTGTGGCAGGACATCAGCCCCAGCATTTT	CAWSVAGHQPQHF